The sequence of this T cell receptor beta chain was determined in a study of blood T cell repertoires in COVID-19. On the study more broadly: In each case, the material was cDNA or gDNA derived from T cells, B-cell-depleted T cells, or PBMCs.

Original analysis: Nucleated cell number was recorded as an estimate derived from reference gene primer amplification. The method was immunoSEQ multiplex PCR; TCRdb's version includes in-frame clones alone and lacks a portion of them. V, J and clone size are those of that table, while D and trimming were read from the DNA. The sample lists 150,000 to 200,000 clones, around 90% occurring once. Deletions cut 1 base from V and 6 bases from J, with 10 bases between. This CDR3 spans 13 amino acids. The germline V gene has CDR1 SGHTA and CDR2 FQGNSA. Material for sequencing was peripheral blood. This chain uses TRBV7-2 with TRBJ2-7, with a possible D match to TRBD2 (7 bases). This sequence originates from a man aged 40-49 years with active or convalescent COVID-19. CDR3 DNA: TGTGCCAGCAGCTTAGGGGGGGGGCGCGAGCAGTACTTC. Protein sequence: CASSLGGGREQYF.